Given below is one T cell receptor beta chain in context. Libraries were prepared by immunoSEQ multiplex PCR; TCRdb keeps only in-frame clonotypes and omits some of them. The sample lists some 93,000 clones, about 92% occurring once. This specimen belongs to a study of T cell changes during pregnancy in multiple sclerosis. V was cut by 7 bases and J by 5 bases, with 23 bases left in between. This CDR3 spans 16 amino acids. Germline V gene sequence: CDR1 LNHDA, CDR2 SQIVND (reference sequence). The input for sequencing was peripheral blood, taken after pregnancy. The TCR originated in a female donor with multiple sclerosis, enrolled in a pregnancy study. The J gene is TRBJ1-2, the V gene TRBV19, with D unclear. CDR3 amino acids: CASIGFGRSSLYGYTF. The CDR3 nucleotides are TGTGCCAGTATAGGATTCGGGAGGTCGTCACTGTATGGCTACACCTTC.